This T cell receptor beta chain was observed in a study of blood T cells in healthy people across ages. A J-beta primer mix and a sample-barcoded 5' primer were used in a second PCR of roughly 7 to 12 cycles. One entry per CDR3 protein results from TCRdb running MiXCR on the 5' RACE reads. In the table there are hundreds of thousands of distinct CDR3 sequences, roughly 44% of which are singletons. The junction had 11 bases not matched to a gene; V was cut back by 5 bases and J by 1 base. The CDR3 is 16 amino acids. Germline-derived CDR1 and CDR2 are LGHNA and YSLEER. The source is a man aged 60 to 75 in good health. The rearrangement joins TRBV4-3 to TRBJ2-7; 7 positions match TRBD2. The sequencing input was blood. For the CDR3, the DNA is TGCGCCAGCAGCTATACCCTACCGGGGGGATCCTACGAGCAGTACTTC. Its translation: CASSYTLPGGSYEQYF.